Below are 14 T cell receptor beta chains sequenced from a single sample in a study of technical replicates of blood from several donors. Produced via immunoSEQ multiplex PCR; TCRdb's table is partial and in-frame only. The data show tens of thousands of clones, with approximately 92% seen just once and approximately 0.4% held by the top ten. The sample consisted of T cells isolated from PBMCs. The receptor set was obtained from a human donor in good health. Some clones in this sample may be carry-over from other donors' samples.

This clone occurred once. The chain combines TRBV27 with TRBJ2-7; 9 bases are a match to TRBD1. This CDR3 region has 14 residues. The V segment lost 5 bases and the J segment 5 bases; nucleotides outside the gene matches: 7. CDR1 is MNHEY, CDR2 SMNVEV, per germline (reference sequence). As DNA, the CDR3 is TGTGCCAGCAGTGAGGGGACAGGGCGAGACGAGCAGTACTTC. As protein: CASSEGTGRDEQYF.

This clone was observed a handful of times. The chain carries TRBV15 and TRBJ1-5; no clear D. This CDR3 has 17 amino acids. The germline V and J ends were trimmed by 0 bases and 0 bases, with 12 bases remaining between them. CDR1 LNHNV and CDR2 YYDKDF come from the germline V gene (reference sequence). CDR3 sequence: CATSRDSAGYSNQPQHF. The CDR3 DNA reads TGTGCCACCAGCAGAGATTCGGCGGGGTATAGCAATCAGCCCCAGCATTTT.

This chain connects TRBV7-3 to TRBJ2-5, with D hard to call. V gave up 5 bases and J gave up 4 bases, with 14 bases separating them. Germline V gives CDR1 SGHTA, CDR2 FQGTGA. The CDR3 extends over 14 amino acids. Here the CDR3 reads CASSLHGWAETQYF. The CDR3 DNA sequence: TGTGCCAGCAGCCTCCACGGATGGGCAGAGACCCAGTACTTC.

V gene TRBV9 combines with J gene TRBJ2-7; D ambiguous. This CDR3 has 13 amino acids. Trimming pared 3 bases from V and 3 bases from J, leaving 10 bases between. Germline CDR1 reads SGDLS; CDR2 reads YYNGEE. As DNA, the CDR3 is TGTGCCAGCAGCGCGAAACTATACTACGAGCAGTACTTC. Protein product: CASSAKLYYEQYF.

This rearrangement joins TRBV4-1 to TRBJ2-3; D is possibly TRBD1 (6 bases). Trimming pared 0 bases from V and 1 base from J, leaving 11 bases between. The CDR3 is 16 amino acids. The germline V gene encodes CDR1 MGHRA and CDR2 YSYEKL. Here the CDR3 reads CASSQDRDIGTDTQYF. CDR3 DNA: TGCGCCAGCAGCCAAGACAGGGACATTGGCACAGATACGCAGTATTTT.

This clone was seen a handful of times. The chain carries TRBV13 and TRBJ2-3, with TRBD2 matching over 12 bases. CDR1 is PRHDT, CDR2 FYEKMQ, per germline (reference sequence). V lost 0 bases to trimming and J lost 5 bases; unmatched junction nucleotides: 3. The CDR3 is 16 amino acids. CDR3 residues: CASSLGGLAGRDTQYF. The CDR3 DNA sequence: TGTGCCAGCAGCTTAGGTGGACTAGCGGGACGAGATACGCAGTATTTT.

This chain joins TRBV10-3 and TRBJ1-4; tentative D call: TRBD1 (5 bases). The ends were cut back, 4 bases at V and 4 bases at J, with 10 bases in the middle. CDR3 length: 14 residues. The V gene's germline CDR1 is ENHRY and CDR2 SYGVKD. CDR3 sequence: CAISGGGYNEKLFF. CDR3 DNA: TGTGCCATCAGTGGGGGCGGATATAATGAAAAACTGTTTTTT.

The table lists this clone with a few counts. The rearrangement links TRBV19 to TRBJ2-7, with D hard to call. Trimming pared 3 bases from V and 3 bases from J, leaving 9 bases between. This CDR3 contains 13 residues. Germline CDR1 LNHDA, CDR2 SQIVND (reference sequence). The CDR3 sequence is CASSMRYFYEQYF. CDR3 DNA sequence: TGTGCCAGTAGTATGAGGTACTTCTACGAGCAGTACTTC.

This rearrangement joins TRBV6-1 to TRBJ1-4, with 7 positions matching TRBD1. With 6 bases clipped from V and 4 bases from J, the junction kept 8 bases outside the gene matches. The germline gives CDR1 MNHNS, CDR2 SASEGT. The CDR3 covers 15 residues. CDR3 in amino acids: CASRYTGVSNEKLFF. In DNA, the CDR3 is TGTGCCAGCAGATACACAGGGGTCAGTAATGAAAAACTGTTTTTT.

The CDR3 loop reads CASSLTLTSGLRDEQFF. The CDR3 DNA reads TGTGCCAGCAGTTTAACCCTTACTAGCGGCCTTAGGGATGAGCAGTTCTTC. The V and J genes are TRBV28 and TRBJ2-1; TRBD2 matches 8 bases. V trimming: 2 bases; J trimming: 8 bases; junction bases outside the gene matches: 14. Looked up from germline, CDR1 is MDHEN and CDR2 is SYDVKM. The CDR3 has 17 amino acids.

The CDR3 reads CAWVGTGVQWGYTF. The CDR3 DNA is TGTGCCTGGGTTGGGACAGGGGTTCAATGGGGCTACACCTTC. The chain is built from TRBV30 and TRBJ1-2; TRBD1 agrees at 10 bases. In germline, CDR1 is GTSNPN, CDR2 SVGIG (reference sequence). V lost 5 bases to trimming and J lost 8 bases; unmatched junction nucleotides: 11. The CDR3 has 14 residues.

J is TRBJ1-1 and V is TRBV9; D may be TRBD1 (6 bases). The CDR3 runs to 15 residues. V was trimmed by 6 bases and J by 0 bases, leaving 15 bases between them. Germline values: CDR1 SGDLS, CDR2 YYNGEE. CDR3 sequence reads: CASTTFDRLNTEAFF. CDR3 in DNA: TGTGCCAGCACCACTTTCGACAGGTTGAACACTGAAGCTTTCTTT.

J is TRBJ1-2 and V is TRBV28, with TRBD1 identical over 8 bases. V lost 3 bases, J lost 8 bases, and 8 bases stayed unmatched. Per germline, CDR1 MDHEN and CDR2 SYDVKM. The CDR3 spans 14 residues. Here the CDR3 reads CASSFLDRAHGYTF. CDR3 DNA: TGTGCCAGCAGTTTCCTGGACAGGGCTCACGGCTACACCTTC.

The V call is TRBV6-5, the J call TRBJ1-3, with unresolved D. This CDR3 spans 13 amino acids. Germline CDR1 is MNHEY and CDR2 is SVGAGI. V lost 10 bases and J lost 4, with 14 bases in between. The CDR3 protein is CATSRESGNTIYF. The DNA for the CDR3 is TGTGCCACCTCGCGTGAATCAGGAAACACCATATATTTT.